One sample yielded the 5 T cell receptor beta chains listed below, sequenced in a study of T cells in localized non-small cell lung cancer. Here immunoSEQ multiplex PCR was the method, and the copy in TCRdb shows in-frame clones only, minus some. The profile shows under 65,000 clones, about four fifths of them singletons. The sequenced sample was peripheral blood, obtained before any cancer treatment. All receptors come from a female donor older than 55 with stage II squamous cell lung carcinoma.

The genes are TRBV6-1 and TRBJ1-2, with 8 bases matching TRBD1. The trim removed 4 bases at V and 5 bases at J, leaving 0 bases unmatched. The V gene's germline CDR1 is MNHNS and CDR2 SASEGT. This CDR3 has 12 residues. CDR3 DNA: TGTGCCAGCAGTGGGACAGGGTATGGCTACACCTTC. Translated: CASSGTGYGYTF.

Here the CDR3 DNA reads TGTGCCAGTAGTATGCCCAGCTCCTACGAGCAGTACTTC. It codes for CASSMPSSYEQYF. The chain has TRBV19 and TRBJ2-7; D gene uncertain. This CDR3 spans 13 amino acids. Trimming removed 3 bases from V and 0 bases from J, with 6 bases in between. CDR1 is LNHDA, CDR2 SQIVND, per germline (reference sequence).

By sample share, this clone is medium-sized. The chain combines TRBV25-1 with TRBJ2-1, with 9 positions matching TRBD1. In germline, CDR1 is MGHDK, CDR2 SYGVNS. CDR3 length equals 12 residues. V shed 9 bases and J 6 bases; nucleotides not matched to a gene: 3. CDR3 nucleotide sequence: TGTGCCAGTGGGGACAGGGCCAATGAGCAGTTCTTC. It specifies CASGDRANEQFF.

The rearrangement joins TRBV27 to TRBJ1-1; D not resolved. The CDR3 extends over 15 amino acids. Germline assignment: CDR1 MNHEY and CDR2 SMNVEV (reference sequence). The V and J ends lost 3 bases and 2 bases respectively, with 13 bases between them. The CDR3 reads CASSFLGRSNTEAFF. The CDR3 DNA follows: TGTGCCAGCAGTTTTCTTGGGAGGTCCAACACTGAAGCTTTCTTT.

The CDR3 nucleotides are TGTGCCTGGAGTGGAGTGGGGGGGTTCAGGGACAGTAAGTTCTTC. This gives the protein CAWSGVGGFRDSKFF. The chain combines TRBV30 with TRBJ2-1; tentatively, D is TRBD1 or TRBD2 (7 bases each). Trimming took 1 base from V and 14 from J, leaving 24 bases between them. CDR1 is GTSNPN, CDR2 SVGIG, per germline (reference sequence). There are 15 residues in the CDR3.